A selection of T cell receptor beta chains follows, all from one sample in a study of cytomegalovirus exposure and HLA in healthy donors. Method: immunoSEQ multiplex PCR; TCRdb's copy keeps in-frame clones and lacks some. The listing records 150,000 or so clones. Sequenced sample: PBMCs. These receptors originate from a woman in her 50s in good health and CMV-seronegative. Both conserved end residues are part of each CDR3. Each record gives: V gene, D gene, J gene, CDR3 protein, CDR3 DNA. The D gene is left open where the match is weak.

V gene: TRBV7-9
D gene: NA
J gene: TRBJ2-7
CDR3 protein: CASSFTRYEQYF
CDR3 DNA: TGTGCCAGCAGCTTTACAAGATACGAGCAGTACTTC

V gene: TRBV19
D gene: TRBD2
J gene: TRBJ2-2
CDR3 protein: CASSIGSGRNHGELFF
CDR3 DNA: TGTGCCAGTAGTATAGGCAGCGGGAGAAATCACGGGGAGCTGTTTTTT

V gene: TRBV5-1
D gene: NA
J gene: TRBJ2-1
CDR3 protein: CASSPLPSYNEQFF
CDR3 DNA: TGCGCCAGCAGCCCCCTACCTAGCTACAATGAGCAGTTCTTC

V gene: TRBV27
D gene: TRBD1
J gene: TRBJ1-2
CDR3 protein: CASRRQGWDGYTF
CDR3 DNA: TGTGCCAGCAGGCGACAGGGTTGGGATGGCTACACCTTC

V gene: TRBV7-9
D gene: NA
J gene: TRBJ2-7
CDR3 protein: CASSRQDSSYEQYF
CDR3 DNA: TGTGCCAGCAGCCGTCAAGACAGTTCCTACGAGCAGTACTTC

V gene: TRBV10-3
D gene: TRBD1
J gene: TRBJ2-7
CDR3 protein: CAITGEGAYEQYF
CDR3 DNA: TGTGCCATTACAGGGGAAGGGGCCTACGAGCAGTACTTC

V gene: TRBV7-9
D gene: TRBD2
J gene: TRBJ2-1
CDR3 protein: CASSPAGLAGAGYNEQFF
CDR3 DNA: TGTGCCAGCAGCCCGGCGGGACTAGCGGGGGCCGGCTACAATGAGCAGTTCTTC

V gene: TRBV5-1
D gene: NA
J gene: TRBJ2-7
CDR3 protein: CASTGSVYEQYF
CDR3 DNA: TGCGCCAGCACTGGCAGTGTCTACGAGCAGTACTTC

V gene: TRBV18
D gene: NA
J gene: TRBJ1-1
CDR3 protein: CASSPGTPEAFF
CDR3 DNA: TGTGCCAGCTCACCCGGGACACCCGAAGCTTTCTTT

V gene: TRBV9
D gene: NA
J gene: TRBJ1-2
CDR3 protein: CASSVAESGYGYTF
CDR3 DNA: TGTGCCAGCAGCGTAGCGGAATCAGGGTATGGCTACACCTTC

V gene: TRBV7-6
D gene: NA
J gene: TRBJ2-7
CDR3 protein: CASSLNRASYEQYF
CDR3 DNA: TGTGCCAGCAGCTTAAACAGGGCGTCCTACGAGCAGTACTTC

V gene: TRBV4-2
D gene: NA
J gene: TRBJ2-7
CDR3 protein: CASSHTPGAYEQYF
CDR3 DNA: TGTGCCAGCAGCCATACGCCGGGGGCCTACGAGCAGTACTTC

V gene: TRBV4-3
D gene: TRBD1
J gene: TRBJ2-1
CDR3 protein: CASSQDPRTGLAEQFF
CDR3 DNA: TGCGCCAGCAGCCAAGACCCCCGGACAGGGCTGGCTGAGCAGTTCTTC

V gene: TRBV6-5
D gene: NA
J gene: TRBJ1-1
CDR3 protein: CASSAWGVAFF
CDR3 DNA: TGTGCCAGCAGTGCATGGGGGGTTGCTTTCTTT

V gene: TRBV5-6
D gene: NA
J gene: TRBJ2-1
CDR3 protein: CASSLVGGAFYNEQFF
CDR3 DNA: TGTGCCAGCAGCTTGGTCGGCGGGGCCTTTTACAATGAGCAGTTCTTC

V gene: TRBV28
D gene: TRBD1
J gene: TRBJ1-2
CDR3 protein: CASSQQGALLANYGYTF
CDR3 DNA: TGTGCCAGCAGTCAACAGGGGGCCCTATTAGCTAACTATGGCTACACCTTC

V gene: TRBV4-2
D gene: TRBD2
J gene: TRBJ2-7
CDR3 protein: CASSQERGGPYEQYF
CDR3 DNA: TGTGCCAGCAGCCAAGAGCGGGGGGGACCCTACGAGCAGTACTTC

V gene: TRBV5-8
D gene: NA
J gene: TRBJ1-1
CDR3 protein: CASSSLGSGSEAFF
CDR3 DNA: TGTGCCAGCAGCTCCCTTGGTAGCGGTAGCGAAGCTTTCTTT

V gene: TRBV27
D gene: TRBD2
J gene: TRBJ2-6
CDR3 protein: CASRSLAGAAGANVLTF
CDR3 DNA: TGTGCCAGCAGATCCCTAGCGGGAGCAGCTGGGGCCAACGTCCTGACTTTC

V gene: TRBV6-1
D gene: NA
J gene: TRBJ1-2
CDR3 protein: CASRLMEGYTF
CDR3 DNA: TGTGCCAGCAGGTTAATGGAGGGCTACACCTTC

V gene: TRBV6-6
D gene: NA
J gene: TRBJ2-1
CDR3 protein: CASSYLINEQFF
CDR3 DNA: TGTGCCAGCAGTTACTTAATCAATGAGCAGTTCTTC

V gene: TRBV2
D gene: NA
J gene: TRBJ1-5
CDR3 protein: CASNPGNQPQHF
CDR3 DNA: TGTGCCAGCAACCCAGGGAATCAGCCCCAGCATTTT

V gene: TRBV9
D gene: TRBD2
J gene: TRBJ2-1
CDR3 protein: CASSPRLAGGLWSYNEQFF
CDR3 DNA: TGTGCCAGCAGCCCCAGGCTAGCGGGAGGACTATGGTCCTACAATGAGCAGTTCTTC

V gene: TRBV10-3
D gene: TRBD2
J gene: TRBJ2-3
CDR3 protein: CAISDLVGSGGPGGADTQYF
CDR3 DNA: TGTGCCATCAGTGACCTCGTAGGTAGCGGGGGCCCCGGAGGAGCAGATACGCAGTATTTT

V gene: TRBV4-2
D gene: NA
J gene: TRBJ1-2
CDR3 protein: CASSQDRAAANYGYTF
CDR3 DNA: TGTGCCAGCAGCCAAGATCGGGCAGCGGCTAACTATGGCTACACCTTC

V gene: TRBV18
D gene: NA
J gene: TRBJ2-3
CDR3 protein: CAILPLIGEGVIKGDTQYF
CDR3 DNA: TGTGCCATCCTTCCCCTAATTGGAGAGGGAGTCATTAAGGGAGATACGCAGTATTTT

V gene: TRBV11-2
D gene: NA
J gene: TRBJ2-1
CDR3 protein: CASSLPSEGHEQFF
CDR3 DNA: TGTGCCAGCAGCTTGCCTAGCGAGGGTCATGAGCAGTTCTTC

V gene: TRBV4-1
D gene: TRBD1
J gene: TRBJ1-2
CDR3 protein: CASSQRGRGDGGYTF
CDR3 DNA: TGCGCCAGCAGCCAAAGAGGCAGGGGGGATGGTGGCTACACCTTC

V gene: TRBV9
D gene: TRBD1
J gene: TRBJ1-2
CDR3 protein: CASSRQGANYGYTF
CDR3 DNA: TGTGCCAGCAGCCGACAGGGGGCAAACTATGGCTACACCTTC

V gene: TRBV5-1
D gene: NA
J gene: TRBJ2-5
CDR3 protein: CASSLGPSRGQETQYF
CDR3 DNA: TGCGCCAGCAGCTTGGGGCCATCAAGGGGGCAAGAGACCCAGTACTTC

V gene: TRBV30
D gene: NA
J gene: TRBJ2-6
CDR3 protein: CAWYRASGANVLTF
CDR3 DNA: TGTGCCTGGTACAGAGCCTCTGGGGCCAACGTCCTGACTTTC

V gene: TRBV30
D gene: TRBD2
J gene: TRBJ2-3
CDR3 protein: CAWSRASGGVGDTQYF
CDR3 DNA: TGTGCCTGGAGTCGGGCTAGCGGGGGGGTAGGAGATACGCAGTATTTT

V gene: TRBV6-5
D gene: NA
J gene: TRBJ1-2
CDR3 protein: CASSYSGFSNYGYTF
CDR3 DNA: TGTGCCAGCAGTTACTCCGGGTTCTCTAACTATGGCTACACCTTC

V gene: TRBV20-1
D gene: TRBD1
J gene: TRBJ1-1
CDR3 protein: CSASDRAEAFF
CDR3 DNA: TGCAGTGCTTCAGACAGGGCTGAAGCTTTCTTT

V gene: TRBV28
D gene: NA
J gene: TRBJ2-7
CDR3 protein: CASGKAGDAYEQYF
CDR3 DNA: TGTGCCAGCGGAAAAGCAGGGGACGCCTACGAGCAGTACTTC

V gene: TRBV30
D gene: NA
J gene: TRBJ2-7
CDR3 protein: CAWSVRQDSYEQYF
CDR3 DNA: TGTGCCTGGAGTGTTAGACAGGACTCCTACGAGCAGTACTTC

V gene: TRBV19
D gene: NA
J gene: TRBJ1-3
CDR3 protein: CASSSTQGSGNTIYF
CDR3 DNA: TGTGCCAGTAGTTCTACACAGGGATCTGGAAACACCATATATTTT

V gene: TRBV5-1
D gene: NA
J gene: TRBJ1-3
CDR3 protein: CASSLAGVERGNTIYF
CDR3 DNA: TGCGCCAGCAGCTTGGCCGGGGTGGAGAGGGGAAACACCATATATTTT

V gene: TRBV5-6
D gene: NA
J gene: TRBJ1-5
CDR3 protein: CASSSGRGQPQHF
CDR3 DNA: TGTGCCAGCAGCTCTGGTAGAGGTCAGCCCCAGCATTTT

V gene: TRBV2
D gene: TRBD1
J gene: TRBJ1-1
CDR3 protein: CASSGTGGRIRNTEAFF
CDR3 DNA: TGTGCCAGCAGTGGAACAGGGGGCCGTATTAGGAACACTGAAGCTTTCTTT

V gene: TRBV13
D gene: TRBD1
J gene: TRBJ1-2
CDR3 protein: CASSPPREGASGYGYTF
CDR3 DNA: TGTGCCAGCAGCCCCCCCCGTGAGGGGGCCTCGGGCTATGGCTACACCTTC

V gene: TRBV6-1
D gene: NA
J gene: TRBJ2-2
CDR3 protein: CASQRPANTGELFF
CDR3 DNA: TGTGCCAGCCAACGCCCGGCGAACACCGGGGAGCTGTTTTTT

V gene: TRBV5-4
D gene: TRBD2
J gene: TRBJ2-3
CDR3 protein: CASSPGGGSTDTQYF
CDR3 DNA: TGTGCCAGCAGCCCGGGAGGTGGAAGCACAGATACGCAGTATTTT

V gene: TRBV27
D gene: TRBD1
J gene: TRBJ1-2
CDR3 protein: CASSSRTGGIRAYGYTF
CDR3 DNA: TGTGCCAGCAGTTCCCGGACAGGGGGCATACGCGCCTATGGCTACACCTTC

V gene: TRBV5-1
D gene: NA
J gene: TRBJ2-1
CDR3 protein: CASSLDGGTQYNEQFF
CDR3 DNA: TGCGCCAGCAGCTTGGATGGCGGGACCCAGTACAATGAGCAGTTCTTC

V gene: TRBV9
D gene: TRBD2
J gene: TRBJ2-1
CDR3 protein: CASSVELAGGPGRGNEQFF
CDR3 DNA: TGTGCCAGCAGCGTAGAGCTAGCGGGGGGGCCGGGGAGAGGTAATGAGCAGTTCTTC